The 18 T cell receptor beta chains below all came from one sample that was sequenced in a study of human T cells and chemical hapten exposure. TCRdb re-analysed the RACE reads in MiXCR, keeping a single row per CDR3 protein. Of more than 60,000 distinct CDR3 sequences listed, over 7% are singletons. Time point meaning: healthy volunteer bleed at 6 weeks. Sequencing started from total RNA isolated from unfractionated whole blood. Sequenced input: whole blood. Source of these receptors: a male donor in good health. Some clones in this sample may be carry-over from other donors' samples.

V gene TRBV5-6 combines with J gene TRBJ2-3; D may be TRBD2 (6 bases). There are 16 residues in the CDR3. Trimming stripped 2 bases from V and 1 base from J, with 14 bases between. The germline V gene encodes CDR1 SGHDT and CDR2 YYEEEE. The CDR3 here is CASSFGTPWGTDTQYF. CDR3 nucleotide sequence: TGTGCCAGCAGCTTCGGGACTCCCTGGGGCACAGATACGCAGTATTTT.

This sequence joins TRBV12-5 and TRBJ2-6, with 7 bases aligning to TRBD2. Germline V CDR1 and CDR2: LGHNT, FRNRAP. V lost 8 bases to trimming and J lost 0 bases; unmatched junction nucleotides: 10. CDR3 length equals 17 residues. This CDR3 is CASCGGLPPSGANVLTF. CDR3 DNA: TGTGCTAGTTGCGGGGGATTACCCCCCTCTGGGGCCAACGTCCTGACTTTC.

The J gene is TRBJ2-2, the V gene TRBV4-2, with 11 bases matching TRBD1. Germline values: CDR1 LGHNA, CDR2 YNFKEQ. The junction had 8 bases not matched to a gene; V was cut back by 0 bases and J by 5 bases. The CDR3 length is 18 residues. This chain's CDR3 is CASSQEVGTGGWTGELFF. The CDR3 DNA is TGTGCCAGCAGCCAAGAAGTAGGGACAGGGGGTTGGACCGGGGAGCTGTTTTTT.

The CDR3 DNA sequence: TGTGCCAGCAGCCAAGCCCGGGACTTTTACACAGATACGCAGTATTTT. Its protein product is CASSQARDFYTDTQYF. The J gene is TRBJ2-3, the V gene TRBV3-1; D is possibly TRBD2 (6 bases). Germline values: CDR1 LGHDT, CDR2 YNNKEL (reference sequence). The CDR3 is 16 residues long. The V end was cut by 1 base, the J end by 2 bases, with 13 bases between.

This clonotype appeared a few times. This chain joins TRBV5-1 and TRBJ1-5; D might be TRBD1 (5 bases). The germline V gene encodes CDR1 SGHRS and CDR2 YFSETQ. Trimming stripped 0 bases from V and 6 bases from J, with 13 bases between. The CDR3 consists of 15 residues. CDR3 bases: TGCGCCAGCAGCTTGGGCCCAGGGTTAGGTCAGCCCCAGCATTTT. As protein: CASSLGPGLGQPQHF.

V gene TRBV20-1 combines with J gene TRBJ2-7; D is undetermined. Trimming removed 3 bases at V and 5 bases at J, with 8 bases between. Germline CDR1 reads DFQATT; CDR2 reads SNEGSKA (reference sequence). CDR3 length: 11 residues. CDR3 protein: CSASSVHEQYF. CDR3 DNA: TGCAGTGCTAGCTCCGTCCACGAGCAGTACTTC.

The rearrangement uses TRBV3-1 and TRBJ1-5, with D possibly matching TRBD1 (6 bases). V lost 0 bases and J lost 5, with 8 bases in between. This CDR3 is built from 14 residues. Germline CDR1 LGHDT, CDR2 YNNKEL (reference sequence). The CDR3 nucleotides are TGTGCCAGCAGCCAAGAGGGACACGATCAGCCCCAGCATTTT. This translates into CASSQEGHDQPQHF.

A few counts support this clonotype. Written as DNA, the CDR3 is TGTGCCAGCAGCTTAGTAGGGGGCGGGAGCAATCAGCCCCAGCATTTT. Translated: CASSLVGGGSNQPQHF. The V call is TRBV7-8, the J call TRBJ1-5; 7 bases agree with TRBD1. There are 16 residues in the CDR3. CDR1 SGHVS and CDR2 FQNEAQ come from the germline V gene. With V trimmed by 1 base and J by 1 base, 4 bases remained unmatched.

The chain combines TRBV15 with TRBJ2-1, with a tentative D call TRBD2 (6 bases). This CDR3 has 13 residues. V was clipped by 6 bases and J by 6 bases, with 12 bases between them. Germline CDR1 LNHNV, CDR2 YYDKDF (reference sequence). CDR3 in DNA: TGTGCCACCAGGGGGGGTACGGGCAATGAGCAGTTCTTC. It is translated as CATRGGTGNEQFF.

The gene calls are TRBV6-2 or TRBV6-3 and TRBJ1-5; a possible D gene is TRBD1 (5 bases). The length of the CDR3 is 14 residues. CDR1 and CDR2 (germline): MNHEY, SVGEGT. V dropped 3 bases and J dropped 4 bases, with 10 bases sitting between them. The DNA for the CDR3 is TGTGCCAGCAGTTATGGGGGGAAAAATCAGCCCCAGCATTTT. This sequence encodes CASSYGGKNQPQHF.

The V call is TRBV5-6, the J call TRBJ1-4, with D possibly matching TRBD1 (5 bases). CDR3 length: 15 amino acids. Trimming took 4 bases from V and 3 from J, leaving 13 bases between them. Germline V gene data show CDR1 as SGHDT and CDR2 as YYEEEE. The CDR3 DNA follows: TGTGCCAGCAGCATTTCAGGGTGGGCTAATGAAAAACTGTTTTTT. As protein: CASSISGWANEKLFF.

This clonotype was counted a few times. The V gene is TRBV5-1, the J gene TRBJ2-3; D gene uncertain. Germline CDR1 reads SGHRS; CDR2 reads YFSETQ. The V gene lost 4 bases and the J gene lost 5 bases, with 11 bases spanning the gap. The CDR3 sequence is 13 residues long. The CDR3 DNA sequence: TGCGCCAGCAGCGTAACAGTAGTAGATACGCAGTATTTT. Translated, it gives CASSVTVVDTQYF.

The table lists this clonotype with many counts. The chain joins TRBV29-1 to TRBJ1-1, with 7 nucleotides matching TRBD1. The CDR3 loop spans 13 amino acids. Trimming removed 3 bases from V and 0 bases from J; junction bases left unmatched: 1. Germline assignment: CDR1 SQVTM and CDR2 ANQGSEA. The CDR3: CSVEDRMNTEAFF. As DNA, the CDR3 is TGCAGCGTTGAGGACAGGATGAACACTGAAGCTTTCTTT.

Only a few counts were recorded for this clonotype. V gene TRBV12-3 or TRBV12-4 combines with J gene TRBJ2-1; no reliable D call. This CDR3 spans 11 amino acids. The V end was cut by 1 base, the J end by 14 bases, with 9 bases between. CDR3 DNA: TGTGCCAGCAGTTTAGGAGCACACAAGTTCTTC. Its translation is CASSLGAHKFF.

In its sample, this clonotype was seen a few times. This rearrangement joins TRBV18 to TRBJ2-1; 8 bases fit TRBD2. The germline gives CDR1 KGHSH, CDR2 LQKENI. The CDR3 loop spans 14 amino acids. The trim removed 3 bases at V and 7 bases at J, leaving 5 bases unmatched. The CDR3 DNA follows: TGTGCCAGCTCACCTCTAGCGGGTACAAATGAGCAGTTCTTC. It translates to CASSPLAGTNEQFF.

This clonotype has just a few counts. The rearrangement links TRBV4-3 to TRBJ2-7; D remains unclear. This CDR3 spans 14 amino acids. The V end was cut by 2 bases, the J end by 7 bases, with 15 bases between. Germline V lookup: CDR1 LGHNA, CDR2 YSLEER. The CDR3 DNA reads as TGCGCCAGCAGCCAAATCGCCGGGCCAAATGAGCAGTACTTC. Its protein is CASSQIAGPNEQYF.

This clonotype was observed a few times. The genes are TRBV20-1 and TRBJ1-1, with a weak D call TRBD1 (5 bases). This CDR3 region has 13 residues. Germline CDR1 reads DFQATT; CDR2 reads SNEGSKA (reference sequence). V was trimmed by 0 bases and J by 8 bases, leaving 13 bases between them. CDR3 loop: CSAREDTELEAFF. The CDR3 DNA follows: TGCAGTGCTAGAGAGGACACCGAGTTGGAAGCTTTCTTT.

The rearrangement links TRBV7-3 to TRBJ2-3; the D gene could be TRBD1 or TRBD2 (5 bases each). V gave up 0 bases and J gave up 10 bases, with 14 bases separating them. The CDR3 covers 14 residues. Germline CDR1 is SGHTA and CDR2 is FQGTGA. The DNA for the CDR3 is TGTGCCAGCAGCTTAACGACTGGCTGGGGGTCGCAGTATTTT. This sequence encodes CASSLTTGWGSQYF.